This T cell receptor beta chain stems from a study of OX40 agonist ivuxolimab in advanced cancers. Study-wide background: With ivuxolimab, an agonistic anti-OX40 (CD134) antibody, patients were treated. Study results and caveats: Researchers did not determine the expanded peripheral T cells' antigen specificity.

V was cut by 0 bases and J by 6 bases, with 14 bases left in between. CDR1 MNHNS and CDR2 SASEGT come from the germline V gene. The CDR3 consists of 15 residues. Baseline was the first blood sampling point, followed by cycle 4 day 1 and cycle 7 day 1. With respect to this clone: Antigen specificity is unknown.

Sequencing used immunoSEQ multiplex PCR; TCRdb keeps in-frame clones, though not all of them. The sample includes tens of thousands of clones, around 90% of them seen just once. This receptor was obtained from an adult with an advanced solid tumor such as melanoma, head and neck, liver or kidney cancer. Sequences were derived from CD4+ or CD8+ T cells sorted from blood, sampled in a trial of the OX40 agonist ivuxolimab. This rearrangement joins TRBV6-1 to TRBJ1-2, with D unclear. The CDR3 protein is CASSEAALWRDGYTF. The DNA for the CDR3 is TGTGCCAGCAGTGAAGCGGCCTTGTGGAGGGATGGCTACACCTTC.